This is a list of T cell receptor beta chains from one sample in a study of blood T cells in healthy people across ages. From the 5' RACE reads, TCRdb called clonotypes with MiXCR, one entry per CDR3 protein. The sample yields about 1.4 million distinct CDR3 sequences, 45% to 70% seen once. Specimen: blood. These receptors all stem from a man aged 18 to 35 in good health. The CDR3 runs from the conserved cysteine through the conserved F or W. The D gene is left open where the match is weak. Rows give clone size only sometimes, using once, few, many, or a class for an expanded clone.

cdr3_length: 16
j_call: TRBJ2-7
v_call: TRBV18
clone_size: few
d_call: TRBD2
cdr3_nt: TGTGCCAGCTCACCGAGGACTAGCGGGTACTCCTACGAGCAGTACTTC
cdr3_aa: CASSPRTSGYSYEQYF

cdr3_length: 15
j_call: TRBJ2-5
v_call: TRBV9
clone_size: NA
d_call: NA
cdr3_nt: TGTGCCAGCAGCGCAGTCACAGGGCCACAAGAGGCCCAGTACTTC
cdr3_aa: CASSAVTGPQEAQYF

cdr3_length: 16
j_call: TRBJ2-1
v_call: TRBV4-1
clone_size: NA
d_call: NA
cdr3_nt: TGCGCCAGCACCGCGCAAGCGCCGAGCTCCTACAATGAGCAGTTCTTC
cdr3_aa: CASTAQAPSSYNEQFF

cdr3_length: 12
j_call: TRBJ2-7
v_call: TRBV6-2/TRBV6-3
clone_size: NA
d_call: NA
cdr3_nt: TGTGCCAGCAGTTACTGGACCGGCGAGCAGTACTTC
cdr3_aa: CASSYWTGEQYF

cdr3_length: 15
j_call: TRBJ2-6
v_call: TRBV5-1
clone_size: NA
d_call: TRBD1
cdr3_nt: TGCGCCAGCAGCTCAGGGGGTTCTGGGGCCAACGTCCTGACTTTC
cdr3_aa: CASSSGGSGANVLTF

cdr3_length: 14
j_call: TRBJ2-2
v_call: TRBV18
clone_size: few
d_call: TRBD1
cdr3_nt: TGTGCCAGCTCAAGACAGGGGAACACCGGGGAGCTGTTTTTT
cdr3_aa: CASSRQGNTGELFF

cdr3_length: 14
j_call: TRBJ2-3
v_call: TRBV30
clone_size: NA
d_call: TRBD1
cdr3_nt: TGTGCCTGGATTGGCCAGGGGGCCACAGATACGCAGTATTTT
cdr3_aa: CAWIGQGATDTQYF

cdr3_length: 16
j_call: TRBJ2-1
v_call: TRBV11-3
clone_size: NA
d_call: TRBD2
cdr3_nt: TGTGCCAGCAGCTTAGTGTCCAGCGGGGGGGCAGTTGAGCAGTTCTTC
cdr3_aa: CASSLVSSGGAVEQFF

cdr3_length: 16
j_call: TRBJ1-6
v_call: TRBV6-5
clone_size: NA
d_call: TRBD1
cdr3_nt: TGTGCCAGCAGGCGGGACAGGGCAATGGGACATTCACCCCTCCACTTT
cdr3_aa: CASRRDRAMGHSPLHF

cdr3_length: 17
j_call: TRBJ1-3
v_call: TRBV11-2
clone_size: NA
d_call: TRBD1
cdr3_nt: TGTGCCAGCGGCCCACTGACAGGGTGGATGGGTGGAAACACCATATATTTT
cdr3_aa: CASGPLTGWMGGNTIYF

cdr3_length: 12
j_call: TRBJ2-7
v_call: TRBV29-1
clone_size: NA
d_call: NA
cdr3_nt: TGCAGCGTTGAGTACAGGGAACACGAGCAGTACTTC
cdr3_aa: CSVEYREHEQYF

cdr3_length: 14
j_call: TRBJ1-6
v_call: TRBV6-4
clone_size: NA
d_call: NA
cdr3_nt: TGTGCCAGCGCCCAGTACCCGGGCAATTCACCCCTCCACTTT
cdr3_aa: CASAQYPGNSPLHF

cdr3_length: 15
j_call: TRBJ2-3
v_call: TRBV9
clone_size: NA
d_call: TRBD2
cdr3_nt: TGTGCCAGCAGCGTGGGACTAGCGGACACAGATACGCAGTATTTT
cdr3_aa: CASSVGLADTDTQYF

cdr3_length: 13
j_call: TRBJ2-5
v_call: TRBV9
clone_size: few
d_call: NA
cdr3_nt: TGTGCCAGCAGCGTGAGTCGTGCGGAGACCCAGTACTTC
cdr3_aa: CASSVSRAETQYF

cdr3_length: 16
j_call: TRBJ2-1
v_call: TRBV20-1
clone_size: few
d_call: NA
cdr3_nt: TGCAGTGCTAGCGACCTGGAGCGGAGCTCCTACAATGAGCAGTTCTTC
cdr3_aa: CSASDLERSSYNEQFF

cdr3_length: 20
j_call: TRBJ2-6
v_call: TRBV12-3/TRBV12-4
clone_size: NA
d_call: NA
cdr3_nt: TGTGCCAGCAGTCTCCAATTTAGTGACTCCGGGGGGCCTGGGGCCAACGTCCTGACTTTC
cdr3_aa: CASSLQFSDSGGPGANVLTF

cdr3_length: 17
j_call: TRBJ2-3
v_call: TRBV29-1
clone_size: NA
d_call: TRBD2
cdr3_nt: TGCAGCGTCGAAGGGACTAGCGGGGGGGCATTCCCAGATACGCAGTATTTT
cdr3_aa: CSVEGTSGGAFPDTQYF

cdr3_length: 17
j_call: TRBJ1-4
v_call: TRBV5-5
clone_size: NA
d_call: TRBD1
cdr3_nt: TGTGCCAGCAGCTCCCCGGGACAGGGGTCTCTTAATGAAAAACTGTTTTTT
cdr3_aa: CASSSPGQGSLNEKLFF

cdr3_length: 15
j_call: TRBJ2-4
v_call: TRBV7-2
clone_size: NA
d_call: NA
cdr3_nt: TGTGCCAGCAGCTTTTCCACAGGGTCCAAAAACATTCAGTACTTC
cdr3_aa: CASSFSTGSKNIQYF

cdr3_length: 12
j_call: TRBJ1-1
v_call: TRBV12-3/TRBV12-4
clone_size: NA
d_call: NA
cdr3_nt: TGTGCCAGCAGTATGGGTCAGGGTGAAGCTTTCTTT
cdr3_aa: CASSMGQGEAFF

cdr3_length: 13
j_call: TRBJ2-5
v_call: TRBV20-1
clone_size: NA
d_call: NA
cdr3_nt: TGCAGTGCTCCCGGGACCCGCCAAGAGACCCAGTACTTC
cdr3_aa: CSAPGTRQETQYF

cdr3_length: 15
j_call: TRBJ1-4
v_call: TRBV7-2
clone_size: NA
d_call: NA
cdr3_nt: TGTGCCAGCAGCTTAATACGAGGAGCTAATGAAAAACTGTTTTTT
cdr3_aa: CASSLIRGANEKLFF

cdr3_length: 14
j_call: TRBJ2-7
v_call: TRBV4-1
clone_size: NA
d_call: NA
cdr3_nt: TGCGCCAGCAGCCCTAGCGAAGCGGGCTACGAGCAGTACTTC
cdr3_aa: CASSPSEAGYEQYF

cdr3_length: 13
j_call: TRBJ2-7
v_call: TRBV10-1
clone_size: NA
d_call: NA
cdr3_nt: TGCGCCAGCAGTGAGTCGGTTCTGCACGAGCAGTACTTC
cdr3_aa: CASSESVLHEQYF

cdr3_length: 14
j_call: TRBJ1-1
v_call: TRBV12-3/TRBV12-4
clone_size: NA
d_call: NA
cdr3_nt: TGTGCCAGCAGGGGACCAAGCCACGTCCTGGAAGCTTTCTTT
cdr3_aa: CASRGPSHVLEAFF